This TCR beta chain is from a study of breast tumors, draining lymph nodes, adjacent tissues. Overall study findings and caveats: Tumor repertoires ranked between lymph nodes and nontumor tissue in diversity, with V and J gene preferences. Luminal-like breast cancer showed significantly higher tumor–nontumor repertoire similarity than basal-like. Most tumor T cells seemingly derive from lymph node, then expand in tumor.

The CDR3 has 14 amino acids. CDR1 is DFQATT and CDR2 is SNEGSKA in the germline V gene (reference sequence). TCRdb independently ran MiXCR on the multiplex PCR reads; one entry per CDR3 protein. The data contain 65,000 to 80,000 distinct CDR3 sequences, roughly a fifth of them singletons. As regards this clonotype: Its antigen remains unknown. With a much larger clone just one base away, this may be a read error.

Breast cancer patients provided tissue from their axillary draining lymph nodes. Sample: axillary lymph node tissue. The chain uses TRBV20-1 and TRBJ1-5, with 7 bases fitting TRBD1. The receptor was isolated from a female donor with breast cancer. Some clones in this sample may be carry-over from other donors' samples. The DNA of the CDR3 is TGCGGTGCTCCCGACAGGGCAGGCGGTCAGCCCCAGCATTTT. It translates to CGAPDRAGGQPQHF.